A single sample gave rise to the 30 T cell receptor beta chains below, sequenced in a study of T cell changes during pregnancy in multiple sclerosis. TCRdb keeps only in-frame clones here, not all; method: immunoSEQ multiplex PCR. The sample has approximately 51,000 clones; over 80% are singletons. The material was CD4+ T cells from peripheral blood mononuclear cells, obtained after pregnancy. These receptors all stem from a female donor with multiple sclerosis, enrolled in a pregnancy study.

The V gene is TRBV28, the J gene TRBJ1-3; D is possibly TRBD1 (6 bases). This CDR3 region has 15 residues. In germline, CDR1 is MDHEN, CDR2 SYDVKM. V lost 0 bases, J lost 0 bases, and 6 bases lay in between. Here the CDR3 reads CASSLWGASGNTIYF. CDR3 DNA: TGTGCCAGCAGTTTATGGGGGGCCTCTGGAAACACCATATATTTT. The full variable domain, in which reference TRBV28 and TRBJ1-3 provide the parts outside the CDR3, is DVKVTQSSRYLVKRTGEKVFLECVQDMDHENMFWYRQDPGLGLRLIYFSYDVKMKEKGDIPEGYSVSREKKERFSLILESASTNQTSMYLCASSLWGASGNTIYFGEGSWLTVV.

In this sample, this clone turned up once. J is TRBJ2-5 and V is TRBV7-7; a possible D gene is TRBD2 (6 bases). Germline assignment: CDR1 SSHAT and CDR2 FNYEAQ (reference sequence). The CDR3 extends over 13 amino acids. CDR3: CASSGGARETQYF. The CDR3 nucleotides read TGTGCTAGCTCTGGAGGGGCGCGGGAGACCCAGTACTTC.

The chain links TRBV13 to TRBJ2-2, with TRBD2 matching 11 bases. In germline, CDR1 is PRHDT, CDR2 FYEKMQ (reference sequence). V shed 5 bases and J 0 bases; nucleotides not matched to a gene: 11. The CDR3 is 19 amino acids. The CDR3 region has the DNA TGTGCCAGCAGCCGCGGTAGACTAGCGGGACTCTCGAACACCGGGGAGCTGTTTTTT. This sequence encodes CASSRGRLAGLSNTGELFF.

A single count supports this clone. The chain is built from TRBV2 and TRBJ2-5; 9 positions match TRBD1. The V and J ends lost 6 bases and 4 bases, in that order; junction bases with no gene match: 3. The CDR3 consists of 13 residues. CDR1 and CDR2 from the germline V gene are SNHLY and FYNNEI. The CDR3: CASSRDRVETQYF. DNA for the CDR3: TGTGCCAGCAGCCGGGACAGGGTAGAGACCCAGTACTTC.

A few counts support this clone. The rearrangement links TRBV5-8 to TRBJ2-4; possible D gene TRBD1, 7 bases. The germline V gene encodes CDR1 SGHTS and CDR2 YDEGEE. This CDR3 spans 14 amino acids. The germline V and J ends were trimmed by 0 bases and 6 bases, with 10 bases remaining between them. As DNA, the CDR3 is TGTGCCAGCAGCTTGGTGCAGGGGGGAAACATTCAGTACTTC. It codes for CASSLVQGGNIQYF.

This chain uses TRBV9 with TRBJ2-1, with 7 bases aligning to TRBD1. This CDR3 spans 15 amino acids. Germline CDR1 reads SGDLS; CDR2 reads YYNGEE. V lost 0 bases to trimming and J lost 0 bases; unmatched junction nucleotides: 0. DNA for the CDR3: TGTGCCAGCAGCGTAGAGGGGGCCTCCTACAATGAGCAGTTCTTC. Amino acids: CASSVEGASYNEQFF.

The rearrangement joins TRBV7-9 to TRBJ2-1, with 11 bases aligning to TRBD2. Germline V gives CDR1 SEHNR, CDR2 FQNEAQ (reference sequence). The J segment lost 9 bases and the V segment lost 1 base, leaving 8 bases of the junction unmatched. The CDR3 has 16 amino acids. In DNA, the CDR3 is TGTGCCAGCAGCTTAGTTACTAGCGGGAGCATTGGTGAGCAGTTCTTC. Translation: CASSLVTSGSIGEQFF.

The V call is TRBV2, the J call TRBJ1-1; 8 positions match TRBD1. CDR1 SNHLY and CDR2 FYNNEI come from the germline V gene. With V trimmed by 6 bases and J by 0 bases, 0 bases remained unmatched. This CDR3 contains 13 residues. The CDR3 DNA sequence: TGTGCCAGCAGGGACAGGGTGAACACTGAAGCTTTCTTT. It encodes CASRDRVNTEAFF.

The chain uses TRBV14 and TRBJ1-1; D is unclear. The CDR3 spans 15 residues. The V gene lost 4 bases and the J gene lost 1 base, with 13 bases spanning the gap. Germline V gene lookup returns CDR1 SGHDN and CDR2 FVKESK. The CDR3 DNA reads as TGTGCCAGCAGCCCCGACATTTTACAGAACACTGAAGCTTTCTTT. Residues: CASSPDILQNTEAFF. Drawing the rest from reference TRBV14 and TRBJ1-1, the complete variable domain is EAGVTQFPSHSVIEKGQTVTLRCDPISGHDNLYWYRRVMGKEIKFLLHFVKESKQDESGMPNNRFLAERTGGTYSTLKVQPAELEDSGVYFCASSPDILQNTEAFFGQGTRLTVV.

V usage is TRBV11-2 and J usage is TRBJ2-3; 7 nucleotides align to TRBD2. With V trimmed by 5 bases and J by 2 bases, 4 bases remained unmatched. Per germline, CDR1 SGHAT and CDR2 FQNNGV. This CDR3 has 14 residues. CDR3 in DNA: TGTGCCAGCAGCCCGGGACTACCCACAGATACGCAGTATTTT. This gives the protein CASSPGLPTDTQYF.

This chain uses TRBV7-9 with TRBJ1-1; a possible D gene is TRBD1 (5 bases). CDR1 is SEHNR, CDR2 FQNEAQ, per germline (reference sequence). V lost 9 bases to trimming and J lost 0 bases, with 11 bases between them. The CDR3 contains 13 residues. CDR3 sequence: CASRGKLNTEAFF. CDR3 bases: TGTGCCAGTCGGGGGAAACTGAACACTGAAGCTTTCTTT.

V gene TRBV7-3 combines with J gene TRBJ2-3, with D perhaps matching TRBD2 (6 bases). CDR3 length: 15 residues. V was clipped by 2 bases and J by 6 bases, with 15 bases between them. Germline CDR1 and CDR2: SGHTA and FQGTGA. CDR3 coding DNA: TGTGCCAGCAGCTTATCGACGGCTGGGGGGGATACGCAGTATTTT. This encodes CASSLSTAGGDTQYF.

V and J are TRBV6-1 and TRBJ2-3; TRBD1 matches at 8 bases. V was clipped by 6 bases and J by 1 base; unmatched bases: 3. This CDR3 has 14 residues. Germline loops: CDR1 MNHNS, CDR2 SASEGT. CDR3 sequence: CASRLDRGTDTQYF. As DNA, the CDR3 is TGTGCCAGCAGGTTGGACAGGGGCACAGATACGCAGTATTTT.

The chain employs TRBV6-1 and TRBJ1-2, with a tentative D call TRBD1 (6 bases). The germline CDR1 and CDR2 sequences are MNHNS and SASEGT. V dropped 5 bases and J dropped 6 bases, with 16 bases sitting between them. The CDR3 covers 14 residues. The CDR3 region has the DNA TGTGCCAGCAGTTTCGTAGGGGGGGGTAATGGCTACACCTTC. Its translation is CASSFVGGGNGYTF.

The chain combines TRBV5-4 with TRBJ1-1; 7 bases fit TRBD1. This CDR3 is built from 16 residues. The trim removed 0 bases at V and 1 base at J, leaving 6 bases unmatched. Germline-derived CDR1 and CDR2 are SGHNT and YYREEE (reference sequence). The CDR3 loop reads CASSLAKGAANTEAFF. The DNA of the CDR3 is TGTGCCAGCAGCTTGGCGAAGGGGGCCGCGAACACTGAAGCTTTCTTT. Full variable domain (remainder filled in from reference TRBV5-4 and TRBJ1-1): ETGVTQSPTHLIKTRGQQVTLRCSSQSGHNTVSWYQQALGQGPQFIFQYYREEENGRGNFPPRFSGLQFPNYSSELNVNALELDDSALYLCASSLAKGAANTEAFFGQGTRLTVV.

V usage is TRBV6-1 and J usage is TRBJ2-5; TRBD1 matches at 7 bases. V dropped 6 bases and J dropped 4; count of bases not matched to a gene: 5. Germline V gene data show CDR1 as MNHNS and CDR2 as SASEGT. This CDR3 has 13 residues. CDR3 nucleotide sequence: TGTGCCAGCAGACCGACAGGGCCAGAGACCCAGTACTTC. Residues: CASRPTGPETQYF.

In its sample, this clone was seen once. The chain couples TRBV28 to TRBJ2-5; 12 bases match TRBD2. CDR3 length: 16 amino acids. The V and J ends lost 2 bases and 6 bases, in that order; junction bases with no gene match: 7. Germline V gene lookup returns CDR1 MDHEN and CDR2 SYDVKM. CDR3 coding DNA: TGTGCCAGCAGTTTAAAACCCACTAGCGGGAGGCAGACCCAGTACTTC. Translated, it gives CASSLKPTSGRQTQYF.

The V and J genes are TRBV6-6 and TRBJ2-7; 8 nucleotides align to TRBD1. The V segment lost 2 bases and the J segment 2 bases; nucleotides outside the gene matches: 5. The CDR3 has 15 amino acids. Germline CDR1 reads MNHNY; CDR2 reads SVGAGI (reference sequence). This CDR3 is CASSYPDREAYEQYF. In DNA form, the CDR3 reads TGTGCCAGCAGTTACCCGGACAGGGAAGCCTACGAGCAGTACTTC.

The V gene is TRBV7-2, the J gene TRBJ2-1; D gene ambiguous. Germline CDR1 is SGHTA and CDR2 is FQGNSA. The V gene lost 5 bases and the J gene lost 0 bases, with 8 bases spanning the gap. The CDR3 has 14 residues. CDR3 bases: TGTGCCAGCAGCGTCGATAGCTCCTACAATGAGCAGTTCTTC. Translated, it gives CASSVDSSYNEQFF.

This sequence joins TRBV4-1 and TRBJ2-7; possibly TRBD1 for D (5 bases). Trimming took 0 bases from V and 4 from J, leaving 13 bases between them. This CDR3 is 15 amino acids long. Germline assignment: CDR1 MGHRA and CDR2 YSYEKL. CDR3 sequence (DNA): TGCGCCAGCAGCCAAGATGGAAGGGGCTCTTACGAGCAGTACTTC. It is translated as CASSQDGRGSYEQYF.

The J gene is TRBJ2-5, the V gene TRBV7-9, with 7 bases lining up with TRBD1. The germline CDR1 and CDR2 sequences are SEHNR and FQNEAQ (reference sequence). This CDR3 is 17 amino acids long. Trimming cost V 2 bases and J 1 base; bases outside gene matches: 10. The chain's CDR3 is CASSLTLAHRGQETQYF. In DNA form, the CDR3 reads TGTGCCAGCAGCTTAACCTTAGCTCACAGGGGCCAAGAGACCCAGTACTTC.

The chain is built from TRBV19 and TRBJ2-7; TRBD1 matches at 7 bases. CDR1 and CDR2 (germline): LNHDA, SQIVND (reference sequence). The length of the CDR3 is 14 residues. J gave up 5 bases and V 4 bases, and 8 bases lay outside the gene matches. The CDR3 nucleotides read TGTGCCAGTAGTAGGACAGGCCTAGCCGACGAGCAGTACTTC. This codes for CASSRTGLADEQYF.

The V call is TRBV6-5, the J call TRBJ2-1, with D possibly matching TRBD2 (6 bases). Germline CDR1 reads MNHEY; CDR2 reads SVGAGI. The CDR3 runs to 16 residues. V lost 1 base and J 5 bases, leaving 15 bases between the germline ends. The CDR3 reads CASSYFRTTSNNEQFF. CDR3 bases: TGTGCCAGCAGTTACTTCAGGACTACCTCTAACAATGAGCAGTTCTTC.

This chain uses TRBV11-2 with TRBJ1-1; D not certain. V was shortened by 2 bases and J by 1 base, with 11 bases between the two germline ends. The CDR3 runs 15 residues. Germline V gene sequence: CDR1 SGHAT, CDR2 FQNNGV. CDR3 bases: TGTGCCAGCAGCTTAAGCCGGGTTTCGAACACTGAAGCTTTCTTT. The encoded protein is CASSLSRVSNTEAFF.

About this clone: Other nucleotide sequences in the sample specify the same CDR3. This chain links TRBV5-1 with TRBJ2-1; 10 nucleotides align to TRBD2. This CDR3 is 16 amino acids long. Trimming cost V 0 bases and J 0 bases; bases outside gene matches: 0. Germline V gives CDR1 SGHRS, CDR2 YFSETQ. The CDR3 sequence: CASSLASGSSYNEQFF. The CDR3 DNA reads as TGCGCCAGCAGCTTGGCTAGCGGGAGCTCCTACAATGAGCAGTTCTTC. The variable domain in full, completed from reference TRBV5-1 and TRBJ2-1, reads KAGVTQTPRYLIKTRGQQVTLSCSPISGHRSVSWYQQTPGQGLQFLFEYFSETQRNKGNFPGRFSGRQFSNSRSEMNVSTLELGDSALYLCASSLASGSSYNEQFFGPGTRLTVL.

This chain connects TRBV19 to TRBJ2-7, with 8 positions matching TRBD1. The ends lost 4 bases at V and 0 bases at J; junction bases unmatched: 8. Per germline, CDR1 LNHDA and CDR2 SQIVND (reference sequence). CDR3 length equals 16 residues. This CDR3 is CASSTQGARGSYEQYF. The CDR3 region has the DNA TGTGCCAGTAGTACCCAGGGGGCGAGGGGCTCCTACGAGCAGTACTTC.

V is TRBV7-2 and J is TRBJ2-5, with TRBD2 matching 11 bases. The germline CDR1 and CDR2 sequences are SGHTA and FQGNSA. Germline trimming cut 2 bases from V and 2 bases from J; bases unmatched to any gene: 4. The CDR3 is 16 amino acids. Here the CDR3 reads CASSLRLAGPQETQYF. The CDR3 DNA is TGTGCCAGCAGCTTAAGACTAGCGGGGCCACAAGAGACCCAGTACTTC.

The gene calls are TRBV7-9 and TRBJ2-3; TRBD2 matches at 7 bases. The germline V gene encodes CDR1 SEHNR and CDR2 FQNEAQ (reference sequence). V was clipped by 5 bases and J by 2 bases; unmatched bases: 10. This CDR3 contains 16 residues. CDR3 in amino acids: CASSEMGGSDTDTQYF. The CDR3 DNA sequence: TGTGCCAGCAGCGAGATGGGCGGGAGCGACACAGATACGCAGTATTTT.

This chain links TRBV5-4 with TRBJ1-1, with 8 positions matching TRBD1. The V and J ends lost 4 bases and 2 bases, in that order; junction bases with no gene match: 10. This CDR3 is 16 amino acids long. CDR1 and CDR2 (germline): SGHNT, YYREEE (reference sequence). CDR3 nucleotide sequence: TGTGCCAGCAGCCCTTGGACAGGGCGGCCCAACACTGAAGCTTTCTTT. Translating gives CASSPWTGRPNTEAFF. Using reference TRBV5-4 and TRBJ1-1 for the parts outside the CDR3, the full variable domain is ETGVTQSPTHLIKTRGQQVTLRCSSQSGHNTVSWYQQALGQGPQFIFQYYREEENGRGNFPPRFSGLQFPNYSSELNVNALELDDSALYLCASSPWTGRPNTEAFFGQGTRLTVV.

The rearrangement joins TRBV7-9 to TRBJ1-3; 7 nucleotides line up with TRBD1. The CDR3 length is 13 residues. The germline gives CDR1 SEHNR, CDR2 FQNEAQ (reference sequence). V lost 9 bases and J lost 1; bases outside the gene matches: 3. The CDR3 sequence: CASKQGSGNTIYF. For the CDR3, the DNA is TGTGCCAGTAAACAGGGGTCTGGAAACACCATATATTTT.